The entry below describes one TCR beta chain. Its antigen is currently unknown. The sample is drawn from a study of cytomegalovirus exposure and HLA in healthy donors. Broader study findings: The likely origin of a cluster of highly shared sequence variants was a sequencing artifact. The investigators catalogued about 170 TCR beta chains as cytomegalovirus-associated. The availability of immune exposure information extended only to CMV serostatus.

Healthy bone marrow donors made up the donor group. V was shortened by 1 base and J by 3 bases, with 16 bases between the two germline ends. Looked up from germline, CDR1 is SEHNR and CDR2 is FQNEAQ (reference sequence). CDR3 length equals 16 residues. PCR employed 60 Vbeta and 13 Jbeta primers. Generated by immunoSEQ multiplex PCR, the TCRdb table keeps only in-frame clones and is missing some. In the table there are roughly 150,000 clones, 82% of which are singletons. The sequenced material came from PBMCs. The rearrangement joins TRBV7-9 to TRBJ2-7, with D perhaps matching TRBD2 (5 bases). The clonotype originates from a girl aged 2 to 9 in good health and CMV-seropositive. The CDR3, as DNA: TGTGCCAGCAGCTTAGGCGTAGGAGGTCAGATCTACGAGCAGTACTTC. This encodes CASSLGVGGQIYEQYF.